This T cell receptor (beta chain) was captured by sequencing in a study of shared clonotypes between healthy human individuals. This CDR3 region has 18 residues. CDR1 and CDR2 from the germline V gene are ENHRY and SYGVKD. With 4 bases removed from V and 0 bases from J, the gap between germline ends came to 20 bases. The genomic DNA of each subset was split evenly across several immunoSEQ plates. The protocol was immunoSEQ multiplex PCR, while the TCRdb copy is restricted to in-frame clones and leaves out a portion. The repertoire holds about 520,000 clones, with roughly 80% as singletons. The rearrangement links TRBV10-3 to TRBJ2-3; D may be TRBD2 (6 bases). The receptor's source is a woman between 40 and 55 years old in good health. Some clones in this sample may be carry-over from other donors' samples. The source material was PBMCs. This CDR3 is CAISVVLGGLSSTDTQYF. CDR3 bases: TGTGCCATCAGTGTGGTTTTGGGGGGACTTTCTAGCACAGATACGCAGTATTTT.